One sample yielded the 18 T cell receptor beta chains listed below, sequenced in a study of T cells in Graves' hyperthyroidism and ophthalmopathy. Amplification targeted TCR beta CDR3 regions from RNA transcripts. A first-round RT-PCR of the TCR CDR3 used the HTBI primer set. TCRdb reanalysed the multiplex PCR reads using MiXCR and keeps one entry per CDR3 protein. Counted here are a few hundred thousand distinct CDR3 sequences, more than 15% occurring once; the ten biggest clones make up less than 3.5%. Sequences were obtained from blood. The receptors were sampled from a middle-aged woman with Graves' ophthalmopathy.

This clonotype was detected many times. The V call is TRBV11-2, the J call TRBJ2-5; 11 nucleotides agree with TRBD2. Unmatched junction bases numbered 14, after V lost 3 bases and J lost 5 bases. Germline values: CDR1 SGHAT, CDR2 FQNNGV. The CDR3 spans 18 residues. CDR3: CASSLPRSVLAGEETQYF. CDR3 bases: TGTGCCAGCAGCTTGCCTCGCTCGGTACTAGCGGGGGAGGAGACCCAGTACTTC.

The chain carries TRBV12-3 or TRBV12-4 and TRBJ2-1, with TRBD2 identical over 7 bases. The CDR3 extends over 14 amino acids. V lost 8 bases and J lost 6; bases outside the gene matches: 10. The CDR3 DNA follows: TGTGCCAGCGGGTCGTGGGGAGGGAGCAATGAGCAGTTCTTC. It codes for CASGSWGGSNEQFF.

Only a few counts were recorded for this clonotype. The chain is built from TRBV10-3 and TRBJ2-2; D is uncertain. Trimming stripped 0 bases from V and 6 bases from J, with 5 bases between. The CDR3 has 13 amino acids. The V gene's germline CDR1 is ENHRY and CDR2 SYGVKD. CDR3 nucleotide sequence: TGTGCCATCAGTGAGTCGCTCCCCGGGGAGCTGTTTTTT. It specifies CAISESLPGELFF.

This clonotype came up a few times. This chain connects TRBV19 to TRBJ1-2; D call uncertain. V was shortened by 8 bases and J by 2 bases, with 12 bases between the two germline ends. Per the germline V gene, CDR1 is LNHDA and CDR2 is SQIVND (reference sequence). The CDR3 has 13 residues. Here the CDR3 DNA reads TGTGCCAGTCGGATAAGGGCGAACTATGGCTACACCTTC. Translation: CASRIRANYGYTF. The full variable domain, in which reference TRBV19 and TRBJ1-2 provide the parts outside the CDR3, is DGGITQSPKYLFRKEGQNVTLSCEQNLNHDAMYWYRQDPGQGLRLIYYSQIVNDFQKGDIAEGYSVSREKKESFPLTVTSAQKNPTAFYLCASRIRANYGYTFGSGTRLTVV.

Of note for this clonotype: A much larger clone lies a single base off, so this may be a read error. The rearrangement joins TRBV7-9 to TRBJ2-3; 14 bases fit TRBD2. Per the germline V gene, CDR1 is SEHNR and CDR2 is FQNEAQ (reference sequence). Germline trimming cut 5 bases from V and 0 bases from J; bases unmatched to any gene: 7. This CDR3 has 18 amino acids. CDR3 nucleotide sequence: TGTGCCAGCAGCAAACCGGGACTAGCGGGAGTTAGCACAGATACGCAGTATTTT. Protein product: CASSKPGLAGVSTDTQYF.

The rearrangement joins TRBV6-2 or TRBV6-3 to TRBJ1-5; D might be TRBD1 (5 bases). V dropped 6 bases and J dropped 6 bases, with 24 bases sitting between them. Per the germline V gene, CDR1 is MNHEY and CDR2 is SVGEGT. The CDR3 loop spans 17 amino acids. DNA for the CDR3: TGTGCCAGCAGCCCCCTTAAACTCCAGGGTTTCAGTCAGCCCCAGCATTTT. This codes for CASSPLKLQGFSQPQHF.

The chain has TRBV28 and TRBJ2-3; a weak D match, TRBD2 (6 bases). V lost 5 bases to trimming and J lost 0 bases, with 9 bases between them. The V gene's germline CDR1 is MDHEN and CDR2 SYDVKM. The CDR3 has 14 residues. The CDR3 here is CASSRGTSTDTQYF. The CDR3 region has the DNA TGTGCCAGCAGTCGCGGGACTAGCACAGATACGCAGTATTTT.

This clonotype showed up many times. The chain uses TRBV7-9 and TRBJ2-1; 11 bases align to TRBD2. CDR1 is SEHNR, CDR2 FQNEAQ, per germline (reference sequence). The CDR3 consists of 15 residues. With V trimmed by 6 bases and J by 7 bases, 8 bases remained unmatched. CDR3 sequence (DNA): TGTGCCAGCAGTGTCGGGTCTAGCGGGAGGAATGAGCAGTTCTTC. Encoded protein: CASSVGSSGRNEQFF.

This clonotype showed up just a few times. V and J are TRBV6-1 and TRBJ1-2, with 8 bases lining up with TRBD1. Germline V gene sequence: CDR1 MNHNS, CDR2 SASEGT. The CDR3 runs to 14 residues. V trimming: 6 bases; J trimming: 7 bases; junction bases outside the gene matches: 10. DNA of the CDR3: TGTGCCAGCAGGTTGGGACAGGCGAGGAGTGGCTACACCTTC. Its protein is CASRLGQARSGYTF.

Many counts were recorded for this clonotype. As DNA, the CDR3 is TGTGCCAGCAGTTACGCGGTTGAGCAGTTCTTC. It encodes CASSYAVEQFF. The chain recombines TRBV6-5 with TRBJ2-1; unclear D gene. Between the trimmed V and J ends, which lost 2 bases and 9 bases, there was a span of 5 bases. CDR3 length equals 11 residues. The germline gives CDR1 MNHEY, CDR2 SVGAGI.

This clonotype was seen at least ten times. The junction departs from the called germline gene at one end, perhaps through a read error. This chain links TRBV11-2 with TRBJ1-2, with 8 bases lining up with TRBD1. The CDR3 runs to 11 residues. Germline CDR1 and CDR2: SGHAT and FQNNGV. The CDR3 nucleotides are TGTGCCAGCAGCTCCGGACAGGGAGCTGCCTTC. Its protein product is CASSSGQGAAF.

This clonotype was seen only a few times. The V call is TRBV27, the J call TRBJ2-6; D unresolved. The CDR3 is 17 residues long. The germline CDR1 and CDR2 sequences are MNHEY and SMNVEV (reference sequence). Trimming removed 3 bases from V and 3 bases from J, with 15 bases in between. CDR3 DNA: TGTGCCAGCAGTTTCCAGCCCCCTGTTGGTGGGGCCAACGTCCTGACTTTC. It yields the protein CASSFQPPVGGANVLTF.

This clonotype was recorded many times. V and J are TRBV7-6 and TRBJ2-2; 14 nucleotides agree with TRBD2. The length of the CDR3 is 16 residues. The J segment lost 8 bases and the V segment lost 5 bases, leaving 7 bases of the junction unmatched. The germline gives CDR1 SGHVS, CDR2 FNYEAQ. CDR3 protein: CASSPPGLAGGGELFF. DNA of the CDR3: TGTGCCAGCAGCCCGCCAGGACTAGCGGGAGGAGGGGAGCTGTTTTTT. Filled out from reference TRBV7-6 and TRBJ2-2, the complete variable domain reads GAGVSQSPRYKVTKRGQDVALRCDPISGHVSLYWYRQALGQGPEFLTYFNYEAQQDKSGLPNDRFSAERPEGSISTLTIQRTEQRDSAMYRCASSPPGLAGGGELFFGEGSRLTVL.

This clonotype was found many times. The rearrangement links TRBV12-3 or TRBV12-4 to TRBJ1-1, with D perhaps matching TRBD1 (6 bases). The CDR3 loop spans 11 amino acids. V was trimmed by 3 bases and J by 9 bases, leaving 8 bases between them. The CDR3 region is CASSFGTKAFF. CDR3 in DNA: TGTGCCAGCAGTTTCGGGACAAAAGCTTTCTTT.

This clonotype was seen a handful of times. The gene calls are TRBV2 and TRBJ1-1; no clear D gene. The CDR3 runs to 16 residues. V was pared by 0 bases and J by 4 bases, with 15 bases between. The germline gives CDR1 SNHLY, CDR2 FYNNEI. The CDR3 is CASSEALGALSTEAFF. The CDR3 bases are TGTGCCAGCAGTGAAGCGCTTGGCGCCTTGAGCACTGAAGCTTTCTTT.

This clonotype came up many times. V and J are TRBV20-1 and TRBJ2-7, with D possibly TRBD1 on 5 matching bases. Trimming stripped 5 bases from V and 0 bases from J, with 8 bases between. The germline CDR1 and CDR2 sequences are DFQATT and SNEGSKA (reference sequence). The CDR3 has 12 residues. The CDR3 reads CSAFDSSYEQYF. DNA of the CDR3: TGCAGTGCTTTCGACAGCTCCTACGAGCAGTACTTC.

There are many counts of this clonotype. CDR3 nucleotide sequence: TGTGCCAGCAGCCAAGGCAGGCGGGAGCAGTACTTC. Its translation: CASSQGRREQYF. The genes are TRBV3-1 and TRBJ2-7; D not resolved. Trimming removed 1 base from V and 7 bases from J, with 8 bases in between. This CDR3 is 12 amino acids long. Germline CDR1 LGHDT, CDR2 YNNKEL (reference sequence).

The chain couples TRBV28 to TRBJ1-2; TRBD1 matches 7 bases. The CDR3 has 16 residues. Germline-derived CDR1 and CDR2 are MDHEN and SYDVKM. V lost 1 base, J lost 4 bases, and 9 bases stayed unmatched. The CDR3 region is CASSLSESDRAYGYTF. The CDR3, as DNA: TGTGCCAGCAGTTTATCGGAGTCCGACAGGGCCTATGGCTACACCTTC.